This T cell receptor (beta chain) came from a study of T cell therapy after organ transplantation. The length of the CDR3 is 15 residues. Deletions cut 4 bases from V and 0 bases from J, with 10 bases between. Germline V CDR1 and CDR2: LNHDA, SQIVND (reference sequence). TCRdb's copy holds only in-frame clones and misses some; the assay was immunoSEQ multiplex PCR. Of about 15,000 clones in the sample, 85% to 90% were seen once. The time point is: 20-29 weeks after completion of therapy. This clone was observed many times. Antigen: not known. In the same sample, other DNA sequences code for this CDR3. The rearrangement links TRBV19 to TRBJ1-5; no clear D. This clonotype originated in a human patient who had received a solid organ transplant and had CMV disease. The T cells may partly be graft donor cells. Sequencing used CD8+ T cells from blood, obtained after autologous CMV-specific T cell therapy. The CDR3 DNA sequence: TGTGCCAGTAGTAAGGGAGAACATAGCAATCAGCCCCAGCATTTT. Translated: CASSKGEHSNQPQHF.